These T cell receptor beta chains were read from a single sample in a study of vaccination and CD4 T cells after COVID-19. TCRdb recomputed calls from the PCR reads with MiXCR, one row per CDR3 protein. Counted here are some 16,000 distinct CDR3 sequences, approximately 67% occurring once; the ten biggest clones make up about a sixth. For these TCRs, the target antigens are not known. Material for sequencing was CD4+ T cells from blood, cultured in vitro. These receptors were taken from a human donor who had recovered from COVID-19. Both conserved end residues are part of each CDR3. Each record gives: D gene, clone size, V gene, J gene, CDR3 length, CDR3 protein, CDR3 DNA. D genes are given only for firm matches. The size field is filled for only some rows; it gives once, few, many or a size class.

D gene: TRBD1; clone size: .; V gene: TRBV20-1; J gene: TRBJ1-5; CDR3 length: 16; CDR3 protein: CSAPPPDRGRMQPQHF; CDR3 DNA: TGCAGTGCTCCCCCCCCGGACAGGGGGCGAATGCAGCCCCAGCATTTT
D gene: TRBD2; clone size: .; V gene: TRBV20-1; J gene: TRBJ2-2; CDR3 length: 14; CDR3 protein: CSARDRTSGGELFF; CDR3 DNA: TGCAGTGCTAGAGATCGGACTAGCGGCGGGGAGCTGTTTTTT
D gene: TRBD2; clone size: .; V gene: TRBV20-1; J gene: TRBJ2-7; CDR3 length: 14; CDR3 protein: CSARIAGGTYEQYF; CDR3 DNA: TGCAGTGCTAGAATAGCGGGAGGGACCTACGAGCAGTACTTC
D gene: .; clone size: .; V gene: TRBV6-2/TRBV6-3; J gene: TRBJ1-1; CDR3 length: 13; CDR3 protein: CASSSQSNTEAFF; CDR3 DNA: TGTGCCAGCAGTTCCCAATCTAACACTGAAGCTTTCTTT
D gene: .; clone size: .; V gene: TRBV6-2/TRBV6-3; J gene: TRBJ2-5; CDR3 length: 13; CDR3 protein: CASNYRVRETQYF; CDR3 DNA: TGTGCCAGCAATTACCGGGTTCGGGAGACTCAGTACTTC
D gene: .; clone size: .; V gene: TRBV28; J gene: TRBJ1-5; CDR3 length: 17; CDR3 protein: CASRVRLTADSNQPQHF; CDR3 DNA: TGTGCCAGCCGTGTTCGGTTAACTGCTGATAGCAATCAGCCCCAGCATTTT
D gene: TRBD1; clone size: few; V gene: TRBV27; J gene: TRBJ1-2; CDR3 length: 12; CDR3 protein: CASRRQGYGYTF; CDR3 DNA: TGTGCCAGCAGGCGACAGGGCTATGGCTACACCTTC
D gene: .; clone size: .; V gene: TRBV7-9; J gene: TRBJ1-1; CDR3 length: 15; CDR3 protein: CASSLTRQGPGEAFF; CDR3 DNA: TGTGCCAGCAGCTTAACGCGGCAGGGTCCGGGTGAAGCTTTCTTT
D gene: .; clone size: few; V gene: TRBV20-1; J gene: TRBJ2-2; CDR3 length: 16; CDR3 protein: CSARDPPGLLTGELFF; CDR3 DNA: TGCAGTGCTAGAGACCCACCGGGACTTCTTACCGGGGAGCTGTTTTTT
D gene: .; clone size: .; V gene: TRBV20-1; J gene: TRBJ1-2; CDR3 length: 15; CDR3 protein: CSAMGPPSQSGGYTF; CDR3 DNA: TGCAGTGCTATGGGACCCCCTTCCCAGTCGGGTGGCTACACCTTC
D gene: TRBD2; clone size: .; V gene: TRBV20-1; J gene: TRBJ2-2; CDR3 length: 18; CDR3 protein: CSARVLAGRIWDTGELFF; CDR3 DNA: TGCAGTGCTAGAGTCCTAGCGGGACGCATCTGGGACACCGGGGAGCTGTTTTTT
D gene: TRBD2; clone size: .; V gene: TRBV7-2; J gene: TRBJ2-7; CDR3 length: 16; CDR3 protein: CASSLGTSGFPYEQYF; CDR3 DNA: TGTGCCAGCAGCTTAGGAACTAGCGGGTTTCCCTACGAGCAGTACTTC
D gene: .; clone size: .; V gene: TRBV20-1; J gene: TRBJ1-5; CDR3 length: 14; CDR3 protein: CSARARNSNQPQHF; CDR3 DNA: TGCAGTGCTAGAGCACGAAATAGCAATCAGCCCCAGCATTTT
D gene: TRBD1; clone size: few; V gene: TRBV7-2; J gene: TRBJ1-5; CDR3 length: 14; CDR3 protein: CASLGGTGGQPQHF; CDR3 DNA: TGTGCCAGCCTCGGAGGGACAGGGGGTCAGCCCCAGCATTTT
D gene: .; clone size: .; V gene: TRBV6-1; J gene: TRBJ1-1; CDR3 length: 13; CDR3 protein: CASRGEGNAEAFF; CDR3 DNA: TGTGCCAGCAGAGGGGAGGGGAACGCTGAAGCTTTCTTT
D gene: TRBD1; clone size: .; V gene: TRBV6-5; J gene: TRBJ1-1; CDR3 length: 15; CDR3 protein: CASSYRTTGSTEAFF; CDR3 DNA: TGTGCCAGCAGTTACCGGACGACAGGGTCAACTGAAGCTTTCTTT
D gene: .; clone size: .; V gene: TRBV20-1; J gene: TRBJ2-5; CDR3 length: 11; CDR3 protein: CSGPAPETQYF; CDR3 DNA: TGCAGTGGACCCGCCCCAGAGACCCAGTACTTC
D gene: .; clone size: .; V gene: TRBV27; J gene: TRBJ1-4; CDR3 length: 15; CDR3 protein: CASSLHGTQGWKLFF; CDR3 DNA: TGTGCCAGCAGTTTACACGGGACCCAAGGTTGGAAACTGTTTTTT
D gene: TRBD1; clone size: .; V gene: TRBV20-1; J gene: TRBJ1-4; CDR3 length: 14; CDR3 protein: CSALPGQTFEKLFF; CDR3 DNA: TGCAGTGCTCTACCGGGACAGACTTTCGAAAAACTGTTTTTT
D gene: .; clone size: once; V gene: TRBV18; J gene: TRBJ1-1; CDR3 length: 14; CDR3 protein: CASSTSDTNTEAFF; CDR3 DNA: TGTGCCAGCTCAACCTCAGACACGAACACTGAAGCTTTCTTT
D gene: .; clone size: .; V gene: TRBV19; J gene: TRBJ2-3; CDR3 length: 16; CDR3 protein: CASSTGTFLGTDTQYF; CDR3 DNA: TGTGCCAGTAGTACTGGGACTTTCCTGGGCACAGATACGCAGTATTTT
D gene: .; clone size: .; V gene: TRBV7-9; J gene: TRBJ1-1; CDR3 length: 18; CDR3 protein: CASSSFGWGGGQGTEAFF; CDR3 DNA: TGTGCCAGCAGCTCTTTCGGTTGGGGGGGCGGTCAGGGCACTGAAGCTTTCTTT
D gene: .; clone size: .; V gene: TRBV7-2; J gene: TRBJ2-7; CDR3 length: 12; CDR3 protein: CASSLDWQGQYF; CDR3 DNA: TGTGCCAGCAGCTTAGATTGGCAGGGGCAGTACTTC
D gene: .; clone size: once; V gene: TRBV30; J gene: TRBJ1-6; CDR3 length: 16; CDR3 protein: CAWSVILAADNSPLHF; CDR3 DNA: TGTGCCTGGAGTGTAATCTTGGCAGCCGATAATTCACCCCTCCACTTT